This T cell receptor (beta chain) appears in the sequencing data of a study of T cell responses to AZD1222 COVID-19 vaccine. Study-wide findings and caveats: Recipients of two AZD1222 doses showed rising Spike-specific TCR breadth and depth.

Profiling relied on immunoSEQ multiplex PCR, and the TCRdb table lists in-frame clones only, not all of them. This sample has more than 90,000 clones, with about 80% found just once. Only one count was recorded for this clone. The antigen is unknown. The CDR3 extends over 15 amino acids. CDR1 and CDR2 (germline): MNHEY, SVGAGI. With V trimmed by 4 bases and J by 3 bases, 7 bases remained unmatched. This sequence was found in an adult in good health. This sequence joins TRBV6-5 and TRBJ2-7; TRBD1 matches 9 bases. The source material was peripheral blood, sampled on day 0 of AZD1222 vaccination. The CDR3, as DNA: TGTGCCAGCAGTTTGACAGGGGGAACAGTCTACGAGCAGTACTTC. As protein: CASSLTGGTVYEQYF.